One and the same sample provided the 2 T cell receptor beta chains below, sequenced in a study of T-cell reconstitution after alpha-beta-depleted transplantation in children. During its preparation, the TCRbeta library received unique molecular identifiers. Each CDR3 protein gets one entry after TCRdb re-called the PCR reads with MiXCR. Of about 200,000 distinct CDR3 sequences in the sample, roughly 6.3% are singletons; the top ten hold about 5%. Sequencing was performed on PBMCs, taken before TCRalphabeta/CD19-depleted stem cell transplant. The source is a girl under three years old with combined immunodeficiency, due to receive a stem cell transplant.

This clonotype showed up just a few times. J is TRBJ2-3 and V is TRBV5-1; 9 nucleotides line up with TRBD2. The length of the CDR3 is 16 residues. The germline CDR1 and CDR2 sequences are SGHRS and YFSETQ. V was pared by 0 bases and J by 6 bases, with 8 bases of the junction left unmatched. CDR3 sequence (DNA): TGCGCCAGCAGCTTGGTGGCGGGACTAGCAGCGGATACGCAGTATTTT. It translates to CASSLVAGLAADTQYF.

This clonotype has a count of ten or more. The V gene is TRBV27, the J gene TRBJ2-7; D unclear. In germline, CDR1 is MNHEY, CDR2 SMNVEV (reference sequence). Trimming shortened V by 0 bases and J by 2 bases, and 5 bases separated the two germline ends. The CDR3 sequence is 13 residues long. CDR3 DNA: TGTGCCAGCAGTTTATCGAGTACCTACGAGCAGTACTTC. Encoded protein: CASSLSSTYEQYF.